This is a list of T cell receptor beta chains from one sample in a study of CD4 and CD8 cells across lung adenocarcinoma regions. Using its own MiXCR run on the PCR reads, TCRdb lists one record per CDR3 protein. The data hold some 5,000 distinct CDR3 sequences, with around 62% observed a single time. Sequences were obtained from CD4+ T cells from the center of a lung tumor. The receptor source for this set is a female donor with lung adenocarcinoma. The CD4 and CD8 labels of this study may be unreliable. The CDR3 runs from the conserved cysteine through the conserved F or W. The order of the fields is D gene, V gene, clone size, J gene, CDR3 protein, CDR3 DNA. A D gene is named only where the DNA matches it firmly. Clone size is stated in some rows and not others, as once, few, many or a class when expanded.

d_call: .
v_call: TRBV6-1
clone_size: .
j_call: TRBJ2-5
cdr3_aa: CAGGPGDRDKETQYF
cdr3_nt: TGTGCCGGGGGGCCCGGGGACCGTGACAAAGAGACGCAGTACTTC

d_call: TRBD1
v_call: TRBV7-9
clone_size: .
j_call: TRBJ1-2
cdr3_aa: CASSSPQGAIYGYTF
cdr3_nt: TGTGCCAGCAGCTCGCCACAGGGGGCGATCTATGGCTACACCTTC

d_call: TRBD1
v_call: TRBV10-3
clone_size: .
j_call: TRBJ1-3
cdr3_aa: CATGDSLFSGNTIYF
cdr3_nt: TGTGCCACCGGGGACAGTCTATTCTCTGGAAACACCATATATTTT

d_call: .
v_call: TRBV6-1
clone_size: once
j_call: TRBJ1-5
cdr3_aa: CASSPTESNQPQHF
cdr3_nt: TGTGCCAGCAGTCCGACAGAAAGCAATCAGCCCCAGCATTTT

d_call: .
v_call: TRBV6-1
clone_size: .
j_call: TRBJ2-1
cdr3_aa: CASSEGLVNGQFF
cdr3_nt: TGTGCCAGCAGTGAGGGGTTGGTCAATGGGCAGTTCTTC

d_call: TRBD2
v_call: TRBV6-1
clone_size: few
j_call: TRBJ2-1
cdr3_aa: CASSRPGAGGLSSYNEQFF
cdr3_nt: TGTGCCAGCAGCCGCCCTGGAGCGGGAGGGTTGAGCTCCTACAATGAGCAGTTCTTC

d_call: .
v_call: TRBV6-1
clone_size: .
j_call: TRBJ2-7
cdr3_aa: CASSWGRSGTKGSYEQYF
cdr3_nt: TGTGCCAGCAGCTGGGGGCGATCCGGGACCAAAGGATCCTACGAGCAGTACTTC

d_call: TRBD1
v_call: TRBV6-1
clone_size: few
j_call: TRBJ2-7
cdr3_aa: CASRIGGTDFYEQYF
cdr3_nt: TGTGCCAGCAGAATAGGTGGGACAGACTTCTACGAGCAGTACTTC

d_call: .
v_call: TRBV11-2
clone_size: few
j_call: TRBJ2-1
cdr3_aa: CASRDPHEQFF
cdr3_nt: TGTGCCAGCAGGGACCCTCATGAGCAGTTCTTC

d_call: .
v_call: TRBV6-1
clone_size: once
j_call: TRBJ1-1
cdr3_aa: CASSESRGTFF
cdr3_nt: TGTGCCAGCAGTGAAAGCAGGGGAACTTTCTTT

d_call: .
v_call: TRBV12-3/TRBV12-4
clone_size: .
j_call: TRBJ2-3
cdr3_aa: CASSLTRDSGTQYF
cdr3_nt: TGTGCCAGCAGCCTAACCCGGGACTCGGGTACGCAGTATTTT

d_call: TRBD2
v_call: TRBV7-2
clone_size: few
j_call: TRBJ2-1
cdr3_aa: CASSFGTSGRVGEQFF
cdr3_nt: TGTGCCAGCAGCTTCGGGACTAGCGGGAGGGTTGGTGAGCAGTTCTTC

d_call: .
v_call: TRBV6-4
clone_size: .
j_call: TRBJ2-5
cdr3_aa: CASSDSARDTDTQYF
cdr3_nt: TGTGCCAGCAGTGACTCGGCTCGCGACACAGATACGCAGTACTTT

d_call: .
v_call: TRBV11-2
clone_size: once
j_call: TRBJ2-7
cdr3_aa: CASSLGPRYEQYF
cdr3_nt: TGTGCCAGCAGCTTAGGACCTCGCTACGAGCAGTACTTC

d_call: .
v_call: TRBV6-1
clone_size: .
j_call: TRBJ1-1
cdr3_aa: CASNRILGDTEAFF
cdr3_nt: TGTGCCAGCAATAGAATCCTGGGGGACACTGAAGCTTTCTTT

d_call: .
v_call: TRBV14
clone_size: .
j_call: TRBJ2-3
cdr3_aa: CASSSRQGTDTQYF
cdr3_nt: TGTGCCAGCAGTTCCCGCCAGGGAACAGATACGCAGTATTTT

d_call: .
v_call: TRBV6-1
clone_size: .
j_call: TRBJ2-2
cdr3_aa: CASARASQAGGRTYGEQFF
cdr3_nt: TGTGCCAGCGCTCGGGCCTCACAGGCTGGGGGCAGGACCTACGGGGAGCAGTTTTTT

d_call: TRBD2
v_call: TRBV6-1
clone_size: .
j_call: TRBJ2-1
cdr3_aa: CASRLASGTSYKEQFF
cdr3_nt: TGTGCCAGCAGGTTGGCTAGCGGGACCTCATACAAGGAGCAGTTCTTC

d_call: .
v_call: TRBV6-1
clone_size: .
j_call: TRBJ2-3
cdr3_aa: CARGGGGRGTDTQYF
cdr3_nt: TGTGCCAGGGGGGGAGGGGGGCGTGGCACAGATACGCAGTACTTT